This TCR beta chain stems from a study of blood T cell repertoires in COVID-19. In the study overall: Acute-phase and convalescent COVID-19 samples originated in the United States, Italy and Spain.

Per the original methods: Amplification with reference gene primers provided the estimates of nucleated cell counts. Profiling relied on immunoSEQ multiplex PCR, and the TCRdb table lists in-frame clones only, not all of them. The DNA was the basis for D and trimming; V, J and clone size are from that table. The table shows approximately 200,000 clones, with over 80% occurring only once. Two consecutive negative NP/OP PCR tests, clearance, or resolved symptoms defined Cohort 3 recovery. The sequenced sample was PBMCs or T cells enriched from blood (not recorded which). The sequence was obtained from a man between 25 and 39 years old who had recovered from COVID-19.

Written as DNA, the CDR3 is TGTGCCAGCAGCTTAGCTCGGGGAAACACCATATATTTT. Amino acid sequence: CASSLARGNTIYF. V usage is TRBV7-8 and J usage is TRBJ1-3; D gene ambiguous. This CDR3 comprises 13 residues. CDR1 is SGHVS, CDR2 FQNEAQ, per germline. The germline V and J ends were trimmed by 0 bases and 4 bases, with 4 bases remaining between them.